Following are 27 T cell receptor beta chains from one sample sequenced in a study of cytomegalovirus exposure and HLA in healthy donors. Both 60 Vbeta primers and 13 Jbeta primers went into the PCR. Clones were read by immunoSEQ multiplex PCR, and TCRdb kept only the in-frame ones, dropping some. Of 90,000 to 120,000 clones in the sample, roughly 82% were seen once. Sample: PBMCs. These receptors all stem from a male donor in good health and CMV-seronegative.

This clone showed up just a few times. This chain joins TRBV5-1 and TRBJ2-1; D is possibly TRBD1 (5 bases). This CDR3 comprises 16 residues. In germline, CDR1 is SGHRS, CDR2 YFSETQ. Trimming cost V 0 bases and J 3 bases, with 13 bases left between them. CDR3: CASSLALLTDYNEQFF. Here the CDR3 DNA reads TGCGCCAGCAGCTTGGCCCTTCTGACAGACTACAATGAGCAGTTCTTC.

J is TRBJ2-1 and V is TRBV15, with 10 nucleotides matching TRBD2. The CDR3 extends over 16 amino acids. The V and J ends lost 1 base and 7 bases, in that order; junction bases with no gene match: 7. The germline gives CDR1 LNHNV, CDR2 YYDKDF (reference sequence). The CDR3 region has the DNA TGTGCCACCAGCAGAGGACTAGCGGGTGAAGGTAATGAGCAGTTCTTC. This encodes CATSRGLAGEGNEQFF.

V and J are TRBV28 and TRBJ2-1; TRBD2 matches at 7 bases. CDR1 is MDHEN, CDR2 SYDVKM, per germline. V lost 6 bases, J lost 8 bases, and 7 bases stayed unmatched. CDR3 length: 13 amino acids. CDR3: CASRSGGGDEQFF. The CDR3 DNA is TGTGCCAGCAGATCGGGAGGAGGAGATGAGCAGTTCTTC.

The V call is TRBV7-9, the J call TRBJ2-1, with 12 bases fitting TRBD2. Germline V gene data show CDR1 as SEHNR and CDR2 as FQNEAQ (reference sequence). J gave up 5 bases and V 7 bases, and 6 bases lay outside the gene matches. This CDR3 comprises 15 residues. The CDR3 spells CASNRLAGEHNEQFF. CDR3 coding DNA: TGTGCCAGCAATAGACTAGCGGGAGAGCACAATGAGCAGTTCTTC.

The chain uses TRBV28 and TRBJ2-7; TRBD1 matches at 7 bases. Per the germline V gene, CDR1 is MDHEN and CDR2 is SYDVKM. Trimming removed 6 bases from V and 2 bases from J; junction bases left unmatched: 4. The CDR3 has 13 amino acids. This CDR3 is CASSTGVPYEQYF. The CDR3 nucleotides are TGTGCCAGCAGCACAGGGGTGCCCTACGAGCAGTACTTC.

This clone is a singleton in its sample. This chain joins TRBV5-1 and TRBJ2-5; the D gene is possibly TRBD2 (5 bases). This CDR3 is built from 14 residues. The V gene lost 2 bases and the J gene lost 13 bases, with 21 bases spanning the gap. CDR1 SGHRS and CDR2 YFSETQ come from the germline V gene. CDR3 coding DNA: TGCGCCAGCAGCTTCCTTGAGGGAGAAAGAGACGTGTACTTC. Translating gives CASSFLEGERDVYF.

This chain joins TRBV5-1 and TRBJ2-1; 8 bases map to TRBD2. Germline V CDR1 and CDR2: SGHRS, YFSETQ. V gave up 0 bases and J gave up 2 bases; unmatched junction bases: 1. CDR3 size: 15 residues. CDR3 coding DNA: TGCGCCAGCAGCTTGGCGGGGGGGACCTACAATGAGCAGTTCTTC. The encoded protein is CASSLAGGTYNEQFF.

CDR3 in amino acids: CASSELDTEAFF. CDR3 nucleotides: TGTGCCAGCTCGGAGTTGGACACTGAAGCTTTCTTT. This rearrangement joins TRBV28 to TRBJ1-1; D call uncertain. This CDR3 has 12 amino acids. Trimming cost V 8 bases and J 3 bases, with 10 bases left between them. Germline V lookup: CDR1 MDHEN, CDR2 SYDVKM. Filled out from reference TRBV28 and TRBJ1-1, the complete variable domain reads DVKVTQSSRYLVKRTGEKVFLECVQDMDHENMFWYRQDPGLGLRLIYFSYDVKMKEKGDIPEGYSVSREKKERFSLILESASTNQTSMYLCASSELDTEAFFGQGTRLTVV.

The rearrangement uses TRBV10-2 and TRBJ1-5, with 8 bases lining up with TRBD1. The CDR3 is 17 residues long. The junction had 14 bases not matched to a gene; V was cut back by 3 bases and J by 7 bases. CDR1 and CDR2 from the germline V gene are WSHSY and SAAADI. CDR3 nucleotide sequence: TGCGCCAGCAGTGACTACTCTAACAGGGGGTCAGGGCAGCCCCAGCATTTT. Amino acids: CASSDYSNRGSGQPQHF.

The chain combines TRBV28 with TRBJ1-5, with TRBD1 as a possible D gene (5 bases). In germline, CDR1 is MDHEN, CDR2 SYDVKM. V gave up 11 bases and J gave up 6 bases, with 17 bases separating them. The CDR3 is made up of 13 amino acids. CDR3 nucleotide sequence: TGTGCCTACCAGGGTACGGGCGGTCAGCCCCAGCATTTT. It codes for CAYQGTGGQPQHF.

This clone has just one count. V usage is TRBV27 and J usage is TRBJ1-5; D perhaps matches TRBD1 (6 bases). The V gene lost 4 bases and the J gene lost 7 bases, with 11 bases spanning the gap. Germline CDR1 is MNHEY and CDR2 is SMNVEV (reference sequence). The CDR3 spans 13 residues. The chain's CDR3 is CASSYRDGQPQHF. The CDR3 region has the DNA TGTGCCAGCAGTTACAGGGATGGGCAGCCCCAGCATTTT.

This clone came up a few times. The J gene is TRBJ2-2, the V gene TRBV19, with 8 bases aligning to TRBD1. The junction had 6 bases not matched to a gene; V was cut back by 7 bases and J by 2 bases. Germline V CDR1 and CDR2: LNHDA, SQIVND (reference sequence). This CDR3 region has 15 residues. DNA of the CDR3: TGTGCCAGTAATCAGGGACAGGTCAACACCGGGGAGCTGTTTTTT. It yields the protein CASNQGQVNTGELFF.

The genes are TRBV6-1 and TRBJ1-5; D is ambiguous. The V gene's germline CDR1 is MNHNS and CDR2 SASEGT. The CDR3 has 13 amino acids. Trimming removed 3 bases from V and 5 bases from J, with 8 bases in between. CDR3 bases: TGTGCCAGCAGTGAGTTAGACTATCAGCCCCAGCATTTT. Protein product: CASSELDYQPQHF.

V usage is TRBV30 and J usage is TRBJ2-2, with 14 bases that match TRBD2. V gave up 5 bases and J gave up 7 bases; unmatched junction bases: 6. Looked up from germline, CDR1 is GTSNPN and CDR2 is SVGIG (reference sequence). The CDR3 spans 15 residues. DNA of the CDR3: TGTGCCTGGGTGGGACTAGCGGGAGCTGGCGGGGAGCTGTTTTTT. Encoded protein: CAWVGLAGAGGELFF.

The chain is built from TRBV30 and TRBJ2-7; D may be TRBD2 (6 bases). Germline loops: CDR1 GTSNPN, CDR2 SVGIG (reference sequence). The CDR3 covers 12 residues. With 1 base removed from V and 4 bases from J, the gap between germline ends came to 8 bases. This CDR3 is CAWSGGVYEQYF. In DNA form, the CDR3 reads TGTGCCTGGAGTGGGGGGGTGTACGAGCAGTACTTC.

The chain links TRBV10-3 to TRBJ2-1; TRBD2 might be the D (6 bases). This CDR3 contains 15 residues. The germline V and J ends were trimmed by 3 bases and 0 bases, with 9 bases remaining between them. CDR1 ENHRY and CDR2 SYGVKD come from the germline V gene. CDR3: CAISERDSSYNEQFF. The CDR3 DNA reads TGTGCCATCAGTGAACGGGACTCCTCCTACAATGAGCAGTTCTTC.

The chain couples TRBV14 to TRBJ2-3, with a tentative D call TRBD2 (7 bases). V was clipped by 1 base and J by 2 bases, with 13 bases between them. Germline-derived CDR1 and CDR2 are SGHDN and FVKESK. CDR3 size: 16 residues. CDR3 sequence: CASSQGGRGPTDTQYF. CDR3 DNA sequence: TGTGCCAGCAGCCAAGGTGGGCGGGGGCCCACAGATACGCAGTATTTT.

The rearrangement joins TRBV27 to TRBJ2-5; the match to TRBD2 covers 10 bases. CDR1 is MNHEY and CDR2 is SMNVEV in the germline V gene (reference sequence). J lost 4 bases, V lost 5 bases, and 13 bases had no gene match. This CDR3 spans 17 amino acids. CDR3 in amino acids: CASSTTDVLAGVETQYF. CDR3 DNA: TGTGCCAGCAGTACTACCGATGTTCTAGCGGGAGTAGAGACCCAGTACTTC.

The CDR3 sequence: CASSESTAGGTYEQYF. CDR3 DNA sequence: TGTGCCAGCAGTGAATCCACAGCGGGAGGTACCTACGAGCAGTACTTC. The chain recombines TRBV25-1 with TRBJ2-7, with TRBD2 matching 9 bases. Germline CDR1 is MGHDK and CDR2 is SYGVNS. This CDR3 is built from 16 residues. V lost 1 base, J lost 2 bases, and 6 bases stayed unmatched.

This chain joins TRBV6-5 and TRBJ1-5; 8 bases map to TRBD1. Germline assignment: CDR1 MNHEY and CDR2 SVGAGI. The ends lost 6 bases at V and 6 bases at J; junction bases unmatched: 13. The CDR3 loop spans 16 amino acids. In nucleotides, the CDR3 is TGTGCCAGCAGGTACGGGACAGGCCCATATGCTCAGCCCCAGCATTTT. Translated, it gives CASRYGTGPYAQPQHF.

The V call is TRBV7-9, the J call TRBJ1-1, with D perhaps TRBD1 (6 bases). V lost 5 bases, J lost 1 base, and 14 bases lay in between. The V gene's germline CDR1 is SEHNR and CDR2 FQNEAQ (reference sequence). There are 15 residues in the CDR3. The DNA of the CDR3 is TGTGCCAGCAGCCCCACGGGGGGCGAGAACACTGAAGCTTTCTTT. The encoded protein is CASSPTGGENTEAFF.

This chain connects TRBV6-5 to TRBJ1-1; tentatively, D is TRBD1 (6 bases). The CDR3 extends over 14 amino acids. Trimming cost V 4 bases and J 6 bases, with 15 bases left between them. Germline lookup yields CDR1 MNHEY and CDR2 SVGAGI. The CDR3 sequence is CASSFRGEGAEAFF. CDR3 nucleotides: TGTGCCAGCAGTTTCAGGGGCGAGGGCGCTGAAGCTTTCTTT.

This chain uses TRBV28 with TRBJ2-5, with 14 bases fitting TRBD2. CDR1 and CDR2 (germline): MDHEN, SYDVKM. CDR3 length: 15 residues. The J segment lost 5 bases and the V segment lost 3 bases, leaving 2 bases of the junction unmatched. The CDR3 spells CASSLGLAGVETQYF. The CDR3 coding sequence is TGTGCCAGCAGTTTGGGACTAGCGGGAGTGGAGACCCAGTACTTC. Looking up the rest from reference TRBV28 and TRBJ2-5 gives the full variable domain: DVKVTQSSRYLVKRTGEKVFLECVQDMDHENMFWYRQDPGLGLRLIYFSYDVKMKEKGDIPEGYSVSREKKERFSLILESASTNQTSMYLCASSLGLAGVETQYFGPGTRLLVL.

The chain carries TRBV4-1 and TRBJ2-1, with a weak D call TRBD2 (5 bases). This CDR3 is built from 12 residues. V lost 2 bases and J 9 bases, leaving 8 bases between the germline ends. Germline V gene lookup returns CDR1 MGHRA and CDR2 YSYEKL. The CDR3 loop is CASSQTSFEQFF. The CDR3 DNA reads TGCGCCAGCAGCCAAACTAGTTTTGAGCAGTTCTTC.

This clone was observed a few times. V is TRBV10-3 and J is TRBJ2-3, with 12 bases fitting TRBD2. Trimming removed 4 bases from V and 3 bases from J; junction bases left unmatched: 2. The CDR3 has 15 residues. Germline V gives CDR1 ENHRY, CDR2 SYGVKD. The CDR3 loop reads CAISGTSGKTDTQYF. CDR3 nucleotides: TGTGCCATCAGTGGGACTAGCGGGAAGACAGATACGCAGTATTTT.

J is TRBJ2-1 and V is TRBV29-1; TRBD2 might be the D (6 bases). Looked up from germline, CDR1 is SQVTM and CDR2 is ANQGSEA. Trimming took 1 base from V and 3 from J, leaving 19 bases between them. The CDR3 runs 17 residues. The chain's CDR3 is CSVEGSGREPDYNEQFF. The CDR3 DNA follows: TGCAGCGTTGAAGGGTCGGGACGGGAGCCGGACTACAATGAGCAGTTCTTC.

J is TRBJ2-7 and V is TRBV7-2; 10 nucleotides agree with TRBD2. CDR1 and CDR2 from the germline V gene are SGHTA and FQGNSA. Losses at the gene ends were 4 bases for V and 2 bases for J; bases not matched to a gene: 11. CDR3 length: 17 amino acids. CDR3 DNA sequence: TGTGCCAGCAGCTATAGACCGGGACTAGCGAGTCCCTACGAGCAGTACTTC. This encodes CASSYRPGLASPYEQYF.